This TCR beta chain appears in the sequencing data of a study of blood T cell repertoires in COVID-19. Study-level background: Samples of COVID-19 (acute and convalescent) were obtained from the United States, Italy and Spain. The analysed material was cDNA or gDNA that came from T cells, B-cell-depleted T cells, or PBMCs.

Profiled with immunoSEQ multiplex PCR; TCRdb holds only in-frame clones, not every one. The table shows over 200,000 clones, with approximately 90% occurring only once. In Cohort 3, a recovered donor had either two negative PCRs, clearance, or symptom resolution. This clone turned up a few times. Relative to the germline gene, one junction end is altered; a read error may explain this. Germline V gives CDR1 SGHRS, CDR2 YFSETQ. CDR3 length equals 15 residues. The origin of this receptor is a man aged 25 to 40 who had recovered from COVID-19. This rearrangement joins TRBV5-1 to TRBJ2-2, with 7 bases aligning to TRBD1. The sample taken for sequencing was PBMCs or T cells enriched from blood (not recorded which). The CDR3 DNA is TGCGCCAGCAGCTTGGAGGGGGCGAAAACCGGGGAGCTGTTTTTT. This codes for CASSLEGAKTGELFF.